The next 22 T cell receptor beta chains were all read from a single sample in a study of T cells expressing NK-cell markers. TCRdb reprocessed the 5' RACE reads and keeps a single row for each CDR3 protein, giving no DNA. The sample has 500,000 to 700,000 distinct CDR3 sequences. The specimen sequenced was blood T cells: a sorted CD56 or NKG2C T cell subset, CD4+ or CD8+ T cells, or bulk PBMC T cells (not recorded which). The receptors come from a man between 18 and 35 years old in good health.

This chain's CDR3 is CASSAEISAGNTGELFF. The chain links TRBV7-2 to TRBJ2-2. The CDR3 is 17 amino acids. Germline V gives CDR1 SGHTA, CDR2 FQGNSA.

This chain connects TRBV9 to TRBJ1-2. The CDR3 covers 14 residues. Germline V lookup: CDR1 SGDLS, CDR2 YYNGEE. CDR3 sequence: CASSVGLSLAGYTF.

The gene calls are TRBV6-5 and TRBJ1-2; TCRdb selects TRBD1, and the lack of DNA leaves this call unchecked. This CDR3 region has 16 residues. Germline V gene data show CDR1 as MNHEY and CDR2 as SVGAGI. The CDR3 sequence is CASSYSDRVKNYGYTF.

CDR3 region: CASTVSGRMDTQYF. This chain joins TRBV3-1 and TRBJ2-3; TCRdb selects TRBD2, and the lack of DNA leaves this call unchecked. CDR3 size: 14 residues. Germline V gene sequence: CDR1 LGHDT, CDR2 YNNKEL (reference sequence).

The J gene is TRBJ2-1, the V gene TRBV5-1; TCRdb names TRBD2, which stays unverified in the absence of DNA. This CDR3 contains 17 residues. Germline loops: CDR1 SGHRS, CDR2 YFSETQ. CDR3 sequence: CASSLGVLAGSYNEQFF.

The chain is built from TRBV29-1 and TRBJ2-3; TCRdb selects TRBD2, and the lack of DNA leaves this call unchecked. CDR1 SQVTM and CDR2 ANQGSEA come from the germline V gene. The CDR3 loop spans 17 amino acids. The CDR3 here is CSVEDPGRAGFTDTQYF.

CDR3: CASSYPKWATGTGDYEQYF. The genes are TRBV6-5 and TRBJ2-7; TCRdb reports TRBD1, a call that lacks DNA to check it against. CDR1 is MNHEY, CDR2 SVGAGI, per germline. CDR3 size: 19 residues.

The CDR3 sequence: CASSYSGYTEAFF. This rearrangement joins TRBV5-1 to TRBJ1-1; TCRdb returns TRBD1, unconfirmable since there is no DNA. The germline gives CDR1 SGHRS, CDR2 YFSETQ. This CDR3 is built from 13 residues.

This rearrangement joins TRBV7-9 to TRBJ2-2; TCRdb reports TRBD1, a call that lacks DNA to check it against. Germline CDR1 reads SEHNR; CDR2 reads FQNEAQ (reference sequence). The CDR3 has 16 amino acids. This chain's CDR3 is CASSVEPRGSTGELFF.

The CDR3 loop is CAISEPTGGDWDTQYF. This rearrangement joins TRBV10-3 to TRBJ2-3; the TCRdb D gene call, TRBD1, has no DNA to confirm it. The CDR3 is made up of 16 amino acids. Germline V gives CDR1 ENHRY, CDR2 SYGVKD.

The CDR3 loop reads CSARGQVIETQYF. V gene TRBV20-1 combines with J gene TRBJ2-5; TCRdb lists TRBD1, though no DNA is available to test this call. CDR1 is DFQATT and CDR2 is SNEGSKA in the germline V gene (reference sequence). The CDR3 sequence is 13 residues long.

This sequence joins TRBV7-6 and TRBJ2-3. CDR3 length: 15 residues. CDR1 and CDR2 from the germline V gene are SGHVS and FNYEAQ. This chain's CDR3 is CASSLAGLVADTQYF.

The rearrangement uses TRBV4-1 and TRBJ2-1. The CDR3 covers 13 residues. CDR1 is MGHRA, CDR2 YSYEKL, per germline. The CDR3 loop reads CASSQPMSNEQFF.

The chain carries TRBV25-1 and TRBJ2-2; TCRdb selects TRBD2, and the lack of DNA leaves this call unchecked. The CDR3 has 17 amino acids. Germline CDR1 reads MGHDK; CDR2 reads SYGVNS. CDR3 sequence reads: CASTGQGGGINTGELFF.

The V call is TRBV3-1, the J call TRBJ2-7. The CDR3 length is 14 residues. Germline V gene data show CDR1 as LGHDT and CDR2 as YNNKEL (reference sequence). The CDR3 here is CASSQDSVSYEQYF.

The V gene is TRBV29-1, the J gene TRBJ1-1. Germline V gene data show CDR1 as SQVTM and CDR2 as ANQGSEA. This CDR3 comprises 11 residues. The chain's CDR3 is CSVGGQIGAFF.

V usage is TRBV25-1 and J usage is TRBJ2-5; without DNA, the TCRdb call of TRBD1 cannot be checked. CDR1 and CDR2 (germline): MGHDK, SYGVNS. The CDR3 sequence is 15 residues long. CDR3 region: CASSEFRSPLETQYF.

This chain connects TRBV7-2 to TRBJ2-1; the TCRdb call, TRBD1, lacks DNA for checking. The CDR3 is 17 residues long. CDR1 is SGHTA and CDR2 is FQGNSA in the germline V gene. The CDR3 sequence is CASSTPLFRELYNEQFF.

This chain connects TRBV12-3 or TRBV12-4 to TRBJ2-3. The CDR3 has 12 amino acids. CDR3 loop: CASSPETDTQYF.

The V gene is TRBV24-1, the J gene TRBJ2-2; TCRdb reports TRBD2, a call that lacks DNA to check it against. CDR3 length: 17 residues. The germline CDR1 and CDR2 sequences are KGHDR and SFDVKD. The CDR3 reads CATAGYRPKRERWELFF.

This CDR3 reads CASSSQVEGAGAFF. J is TRBJ1-1 and V is TRBV7-9. Germline V gives CDR1 SEHNR, CDR2 FQNEAQ (reference sequence). The CDR3 is 14 residues long.

J is TRBJ2-3 and V is TRBV7-8; TCRdb calls TRBD1, which cannot be checked without DNA. CDR1 is SGHVS and CDR2 is FQNEAQ in the germline V gene. The CDR3 length is 17 residues. CDR3 loop: CASSLYPRTGSTDTQYF.